These 20 T cell receptor beta chains originate from one sample sequenced in a study of T cells in Graves' hyperthyroidism and ophthalmopathy. Amplified regions were TCR beta CDR3 sequences from RNA transcripts. Researchers ran a first-round RT-PCR on the TCR CDR3 using the HTBI primer set. TCRdb used MiXCR to reprocess the multiplex PCR reads, holding one entry per CDR3 protein. Of approximately 400,000 distinct CDR3 sequences in the sample, 14% to 15% are singletons; the top ten hold approximately 32%. The specimen was blood. The receptors here all came from a woman aged 25 to 39 with Graves' hyperthyroidism.

This clonotype was seen more than once but under ten times. The chain uses TRBV28 and TRBJ1-3; D gene ambiguous. V lost 7 bases and J 3 bases, leaving 10 bases between the germline ends. CDR1 is MDHEN and CDR2 is SYDVKM in the germline V gene. There are 13 residues in the CDR3. CDR3: CASTQDIGNTIYF. CDR3 in DNA: TGTGCCAGCACCCAAGACATTGGAAACACCATATATTTT.

This clonotype was counted ten times or more. This chain uses TRBV18 with TRBJ2-7; D unclear. V was clipped by 2 bases and J by 6 bases, with 8 bases between them. Germline V gives CDR1 KGHSH, CDR2 LQKENI. This CDR3 is 12 amino acids long. The CDR3 region has the DNA TGTGCCAGCTCACCAGATTGGAGCGAGCAGTACTTC. It is translated as CASSPDWSEQYF. Drawing the rest from reference TRBV18 and TRBJ2-7, the complete variable domain is NAGVMQNPRHLVRRRGQEARLRCSPMKGHSHVYWYRQLPEEGLKFMVYLQKENIIDESGMPKERFSAEFPKEGPSILRIQQVVRGDSAAYFCASSPDWSEQYFGPGTRLTVT.

This clonotype was detected many times. The chain links TRBV27 to TRBJ2-5, with 10 bases lining up with TRBD1. The germline V gene encodes CDR1 MNHEY and CDR2 SMNVEV (reference sequence). The CDR3 totals 16 residues. Trimming cost V 5 bases and J 0 bases; bases outside gene matches: 6. The CDR3 sequence: CASSPRGQGYQETQYF. The DNA for the CDR3 is TGTGCCAGCAGTCCTCGGGGACAGGGGTACCAAGAGACCCAGTACTTC.

The chain carries TRBV10-3 and TRBJ2-5, with TRBD2 matching over 7 bases. The junction had 7 bases not matched to a gene; V was cut back by 5 bases and J by 4 bases. The CDR3 spans 14 residues. Germline CDR1 ENHRY, CDR2 SYGVKD. The chain's CDR3 is CAISSAGVGETQYF. The CDR3 DNA follows: TGTGCCATCAGTAGCGCGGGAGTTGGAGAGACCCAGTACTTC.

This clonotype showed up just a few times. This chain joins TRBV7-9 and TRBJ2-1, with TRBD2 identical over 9 bases. The CDR3 spans 18 residues. After removal of 4 bases from V and 7 bases from J, the junction contained 17 bases not matched to a gene. CDR1 and CDR2 from the germline V gene are SEHNR and FQNEAQ (reference sequence). The CDR3 coding sequence is TGTGCCAGCAGCTCCACCCCTATACTAGCGGGTCTGGGAAATGAGCAGTTCTTC. Translating gives CASSSTPILAGLGNEQFF.

This clonotype was seen many times. The genes are TRBV27 and TRBJ1-1, with D unresolved. CDR3 length: 15 amino acids. V was trimmed by 8 bases and J by 1 base, leaving 17 bases between them. Germline CDR1 MNHEY, CDR2 SMNVEV (reference sequence). CDR3 nucleotide sequence: TGTGCCAGCTGCGAAACACCCTGGGGGAACACTGAAGCTTTCTTT. It specifies CASCETPWGNTEAFF.

The table lists this clonotype with many counts. V gene TRBV20-1 combines with J gene TRBJ2-7; 8 nucleotides line up with TRBD1. Germline-derived CDR1 and CDR2 are DFQATT and SNEGSKA (reference sequence). The CDR3 runs to 13 residues. V shed 6 bases and J 0 bases; nucleotides not matched to a gene: 4. For the CDR3, the DNA is TGCAGTGCCCCCGGGACAGGCTCCTACGAGCAGTACTTC. Its protein is CSAPGTGSYEQYF.

This clonotype was counted ten times or more. V and J are TRBV6-1 and TRBJ2-2; no firm D call. This CDR3 is 12 amino acids long. The germline V gene encodes CDR1 MNHNS and CDR2 SASEGT. Trimming left V 5 bases short and J 6 bases short, with 7 bases between. CDR3 loop: CASSRISGELFF. The DNA for the CDR3 is TGTGCCAGCAGTCGTATCTCCGGGGAGCTGTTTTTT.

This clonotype occurred many times. This chain uses TRBV15 with TRBJ1-2, with D possibly TRBD1 on 6 matching bases. The V end lost 0 bases, the J end lost 2 bases, and 10 bases lay between the germline ends. The CDR3 has 15 amino acids. Per germline, CDR1 LNHNV and CDR2 YYDKDF (reference sequence). The CDR3 reads CATSRDLQGNYGYTF. The CDR3 DNA reads as TGTGCCACCAGCAGAGATTTACAGGGAAACTATGGCTACACCTTC. Full variable domain (outside the CDR3, taken from reference TRBV15 and TRBJ1-2): DAMVIQNPRYQVTQFGKPVTLSCSQTLNHNVMYWYQQKSSQAPKLLFHYYDKDFNNEADTPDNFQSRRPNTSFCFLDIRSPGLGDTAMYLCATSRDLQGNYGYTFGSGTRLTVV.

As regards this clonotype: A much larger clone sits a single nucleotide away, making a read error possible. The genes are TRBV2 and TRBJ2-5; a weak D match, TRBD2 (6 bases). Germline CDR1 reads SNHLY; CDR2 reads FYNNEI. The CDR3 runs 11 residues. The CDR3 protein is CASSAGETQHF. CDR3 DNA sequence: TGTGCCAGCAGTGCGGGGGAGACCCAGCACTTC.

DNA for the CDR3: TGTGCCAGCAGCGAACCGAGAGATACGCAGTATTTT. It encodes CASSEPRDTQYF. The genes are TRBV9 and TRBJ2-3, with D hard to call. Trimming took 3 bases from V and 5 from J, leaving 7 bases between them. Germline CDR1 SGDLS, CDR2 YYNGEE. There are 12 residues in the CDR3.

This clonotype came up many times. The V and J genes are TRBV7-2 and TRBJ2-2; 7 bases match TRBD2. After removal of 1 base from V and 6 bases from J, the junction contained 8 bases not matched to a gene. Germline CDR1 and CDR2: SGHTA and FQGNSA. CDR3 length: 16 residues. Here the CDR3 DNA reads TGTGCCAGCAGCTTAGAAGCTGCGGGAGCGGCCGGGGAGCTGTTTTTT. This codes for CASSLEAAGAAGELFF.

This clonotype came up a few times. This chain links TRBV4-2 with TRBJ2-1, with 8 nucleotides matching TRBD2. V was pared by 1 base and J by 0 bases, with 5 bases of the junction left unmatched. CDR3 size: 17 residues. Germline lookup yields CDR1 LGHNA and CDR2 YNFKEQ. The CDR3 DNA reads as TGTGCCAGCAGCCAAGGAGGGCGGGAGGACTCCTACAATGAGCAGTTCTTC. It encodes CASSQGGREDSYNEQFF.

This clonotype was counted ten times or more. The chain is built from TRBV29-1 and TRBJ2-7, with unresolved D. Trimming cost V 4 bases and J 2 bases, with 9 bases left between them. This CDR3 contains 12 residues. The germline V gene encodes CDR1 SQVTM and CDR2 ANQGSEA. DNA for the CDR3: TGCAGCGTTGTCGAGGTTACCTACGAGCAGTACTTC. This gives the protein CSVVEVTYEQYF.

This clonotype was detected only a few times. This chain joins TRBV25-1 and TRBJ2-1; unclear D gene. The germline V gene has CDR1 MGHDK and CDR2 SYGVNS. The V and J ends lost 3 bases and 2 bases respectively, with 14 bases between them. The CDR3 runs 16 residues. The CDR3 sequence is CASSDSTIVAYNEQFF. CDR3 DNA: TGTGCCAGCAGTGATTCTACGATAGTAGCCTACAATGAGCAGTTCTTC.

This clonotype came up many times. The V call is TRBV30, the J call TRBJ1-2; D is undetermined. CDR1 and CDR2 from the germline V gene are GTSNPN and SVGIG (reference sequence). V was pared by 0 bases and J by 1 base, with 9 bases between. The CDR3 has 14 amino acids. The CDR3 DNA reads TGTGCCTGGAGTGTACGGCGGAATAACTATGGCTACACCTTC. Translated: CAWSVRRNNYGYTF.

This clonotype was found many times. The CDR3 protein is CASSQTGTDRGSYEQYF. The CDR3 DNA reads as TGTGCCAGCAGCCAAACCGGCACGGACAGGGGGTCCTACGAGCAGTACTTC. This rearrangement joins TRBV3-1 to TRBJ2-7; TRBD1 aligns across 10 bases. CDR1 and CDR2 from the germline V gene are LGHDT and YNNKEL (reference sequence). The CDR3 length is 17 residues. V trimming: 2 bases; J trimming: 1 base; junction bases outside the gene matches: 8.

This clonotype was observed a few times. The V and J genes are TRBV27 and TRBJ2-3; TRBD1 or TRBD2 may be the D gene (5 bases each). Deletions cut 4 bases from V and 6 bases from J, with 17 bases between. The germline V gene has CDR1 MNHEY and CDR2 SMNVEV (reference sequence). This CDR3 has 15 amino acids. CDR3: CASSYRDHSPDTQYF. The CDR3 region has the DNA TGTGCCAGCAGTTACCGGGACCATTCTCCTGATACGCAGTATTTT.

This chain uses TRBV7-2 with TRBJ2-7; D may be TRBD1 or TRBD2 (7 bases each). CDR3 length: 19 residues. Germline assignment: CDR1 SGHTA and CDR2 FQGNSA. V lost 1 base and J 3 bases, leaving 25 bases between the germline ends. The CDR3 nucleotides read TGTGCCAGCAGCTTAGGGCTACAGGGGAGGGTATTCCTCCACTACGAGCAGTACTTC. As protein: CASSLGLQGRVFLHYEQYF.

This clonotype has a count of ten or more. The rearrangement uses TRBV28 and TRBJ1-6; D not resolved. The CDR3 has 15 residues. Germline values: CDR1 MDHEN, CDR2 SYDVKM. With 8 bases removed from V and 0 bases from J, the gap between germline ends came to 11 bases. The CDR3 DNA sequence: TGTGCCAGCGGAGGGAGAAGCTCCTATAATTCACCCCTCCACTTT. Encoded protein: CASGGRSSYNSPLHF.